Shown below are 16 T cell receptor beta chains from a single sample sequenced in a study of Graves' ophthalmopathy and Graves' hyperthyroidism. RNA transcripts were the source from which TCR beta CDR3 regions were amplified. Investigators did first-round RT-PCR with HTBI primers, then second-round multiplex PCR. TCRdb processed the multiplex PCR reads anew with MiXCR; each CDR3 protein has one entry. Here the sample spans about 420,000 distinct CDR3 sequences, roughly 21% being singletons. The sequencing sample was made of peripheral blood. The origin of the receptors is a woman aged 18-29 years with stable Graves' hyperthyroidism.

The rearrangement uses TRBV27 and TRBJ2-7; D gene ambiguous. This CDR3 has 15 residues. V was trimmed by 0 bases and J by 4 bases, leaving 13 bases between them. Germline CDR1 is MNHEY and CDR2 is SMNVEV (reference sequence). The CDR3 loop is CASSLSFVGIYEQYF. CDR3 nucleotide sequence: TGTGCCAGCAGTTTATCCTTTGTAGGGATTTACGAGCAGTACTTC.

This clonotype came up many times. The rearrangement uses TRBV7-2 and TRBJ2-7; a possible D gene is TRBD2 (6 bases). Germline-derived CDR1 and CDR2 are SGHTA and FQGNSA. There are 14 residues in the CDR3. The V and J ends lost 2 bases and 2 bases respectively, with 10 bases between them. This CDR3 is CASSLWEATYEQYF. CDR3 sequence (DNA): TGTGCCAGCAGCTTATGGGAGGCTACCTACGAGCAGTACTTC.

This clonotype was recorded at least ten times. CDR3 amino acids: CASSPDRNTGELFF. For the CDR3, the DNA is TGTGCCAGCAGCCCCGACAGAAACACCGGGGAGCTGTTTTTT. The rearrangement uses TRBV18 and TRBJ2-2, with D tentatively TRBD1 (5 bases). V was cut by 8 bases and J by 2 bases, with 12 bases left in between. The CDR3 length is 14 residues. Germline V gene sequence: CDR1 KGHSH, CDR2 LQKENI. Full variable domain (remainder filled in from reference TRBV18 and TRBJ2-2): NAGVMQNPRHLVRRRGQEARLRCSPMKGHSHVYWYRQLPEEGLKFMVYLQKENIIDESGMPKERFSAEFPKEGPSILRIQQVVRGDSAAYFCASSPDRNTGELFFGEGSRLTVL.

Many counts were recorded for this clonotype. This could be a read error, since a much larger clone is one nucleotide away. This chain joins TRBV6-2 or TRBV6-3 and TRBJ2-7, with 12 bases fitting TRBD1. The ends lost 6 bases at V and 6 bases at J; junction bases unmatched: 9. Germline CDR1 MNHEY, CDR2 SVGEGT. This CDR3 spans 15 amino acids. The CDR3 DNA sequence: TGTGCCAGCAGACGCCCCGGGACAGGGGGCCGCGAGCAGTACTTC. Translating gives CASRRPGTGGREQYF.

The V gene is TRBV12-3 or TRBV12-4, the J gene TRBJ2-7; 11 nucleotides align to TRBD2. The CDR3 covers 17 residues. The V gene end was trimmed by 2 bases and the J gene end by 7 bases; junction bases not matched to a gene: 13. CDR3 loop: CASSLTVAGGFFREQYF. The CDR3 DNA sequence: TGTGCCAGCAGTTTAACTGTAGCGGGAGGGTTCTTTAGAGAGCAGTACTTC.

This clonotype was seen at least ten times. V gene TRBV28 combines with J gene TRBJ2-5; 7 nucleotides align to TRBD1. CDR1 is MDHEN, CDR2 SYDVKM, per germline. This CDR3 region has 13 residues. Trimming at V came to 5 bases and at J to 2 bases, leaving 2 bases not matched to a gene. CDR3 sequence (DNA): TGTGCCAGCAGTATCAGGGGGCAAGAGACCCAGTACTTC. This gives the protein CASSIRGQETQYF.

A note on this clonotype: This clone may be a read error of a much larger clone one base away. The V call is TRBV20-1, the J call TRBJ2-7; TRBD1 or TRBD2 may be the D gene (5 bases each). The CDR3 length is 13 residues. Germline V gene sequence: CDR1 DFQATT, CDR2 SNEGSKA (reference sequence). V lost 5 bases and J lost 5, with 16 bases in between. CDR3 sequence reads: CSASSAGTHEQYF. As DNA, the CDR3 is TGCAGTGCTTCCAGCGCAGGGACGCACGAGCAGTACTTC.

This clonotype was seen at least ten times. V and J are TRBV7-9 and TRBJ1-5; 8 bases fit TRBD1. The CDR3 totals 14 residues. Trimming at V came to 5 bases and at J to 4 bases, leaving 4 bases not matched to a gene. The germline gives CDR1 SEHNR, CDR2 FQNEAQ (reference sequence). The CDR3 sequence is CASSPQGGNQPQHF. DNA for the CDR3: TGTGCCAGCAGCCCACAGGGGGGAAATCAGCCCCAGCATTTT.

This clonotype came up many times. J is TRBJ2-7 and V is TRBV4-3, with 8 bases lining up with TRBD2. Germline CDR1 and CDR2: LGHNA and YSLEER. Unmatched junction bases numbered 6, after V lost 0 bases and J lost 5 bases. CDR3 size: 15 residues. The CDR3 sequence is CASSQEGLVTDEQYF. The DNA for the CDR3 is TGCGCCAGCAGCCAAGAGGGACTAGTGACCGACGAGCAGTACTTC.

The table lists this clonotype with many counts. CDR3 coding DNA: TGTGCCAGCAAATCCTGGGGAGACCACAATGAGCAGTTCTTC. Residues: CASKSWGDHNEQFF. The J gene is TRBJ2-1, the V gene TRBV6-2 or TRBV6-3; maybe TRBD2 (5 bases). Germline CDR1 and CDR2: MNHEY and SVGEGT. This CDR3 region has 14 residues. Trimming stripped 7 bases from V and 5 bases from J, with 15 bases between.

This clonotype was picked up many times. This chain links TRBV12-3 or TRBV12-4 with TRBJ2-7; 9 bases are a match to TRBD1. The CDR3 contains 15 residues. V gave up 2 bases and J gave up 5 bases; unmatched junction bases: 7. The CDR3 nucleotides read TGTGCCAGCAGTTTACTCTCGAGACAGGGGGACGAGCAGTACTTC. As protein: CASSLLSRQGDEQYF.

This clonotype was picked up many times. The chain couples TRBV15 to TRBJ2-2; 7 positions agree with TRBD1. The CDR3 is 14 residues long. The germline V gene has CDR1 LNHNV and CDR2 YYDKDF (reference sequence). V lost 5 bases and J lost 5; bases outside the gene matches: 5. The chain's CDR3 is CATSFRQGTGELFF. The CDR3 DNA reads as TGTGCCACCAGCTTTCGACAGGGTACCGGGGAGCTGTTTTTT.

With respect to this clonotype: One end of the junction varies from germline; a read error may be responsible. The chain has TRBV7-2 and TRBJ2-7; D possibly corresponds to TRBD2 (5 bases). The tail of the sequence fits TRBJ2-1 better, so the J call may be wrong. CDR3 length equals 14 residues. Looked up from germline, CDR1 is SGHTA and CDR2 is FQGNSA. The CDR3 nucleotides are TGTGCCAGCGGCTTACAAGCGGAGTACAATGAGCAGTTCTTC. This sequence encodes CASGLQAEYNEQFF.

This clonotype was counted many times. The rearrangement uses TRBV7-8 and TRBJ2-7, with D possibly TRBD2 on 6 matching bases. CDR3 length: 15 amino acids. Germline V gene sequence: CDR1 SGHVS, CDR2 FQNEAQ. V was clipped by 1 base and J by 5 bases, with 15 bases between them. This CDR3 reads CASSLGPDPGDEQYF. The CDR3, as DNA: TGTGCCAGCAGCTTAGGGCCAGACCCGGGGGACGAGCAGTACTTC.

This clonotype showed up many times. The rearrangement links TRBV6-1 to TRBJ1-6; D unresolved. The V gene's germline CDR1 is MNHNS and CDR2 SASEGT. Trimming took 6 bases from V and 10 from J, leaving 16 bases between them. CDR3 length equals 14 residues. The CDR3 sequence: CASSRDQQGSPLHF. The CDR3 nucleotides read TGTGCCAGCAGCCGGGATCAACAAGGGTCACCCCTCCACTTT.

This clonotype was observed many times. V gene TRBV28 combines with J gene TRBJ1-2, with D perhaps matching TRBD1 (5 bases). Germline CDR1 MDHEN, CDR2 SYDVKM. This CDR3 is built from 14 residues. V lost 8 bases and J 0 bases, leaving 13 bases between the germline ends. The CDR3: CASEGRGANYGYTF. In DNA form, the CDR3 reads TGTGCCAGCGAAGGGAGGGGAGCTAACTATGGCTACACCTTC.